The sequence of this TCR beta chain was determined in a study of blood T cells in healthy people across ages. Germline lookup yields CDR1 SQVTM and CDR2 ANQGSEA. Trimming took 6 bases from V and 6 from J, leaving 17 bases between them. The CDR3 has 13 residues. Sample-barcoded 5' priming and a J-beta primer mix drove a second PCR of roughly 6 to 12 cycles. TCRdb passed the 5' RACE reads through MiXCR, listing each CDR3 protein once. The table records approximately 580,000 distinct CDR3 sequences, less than 25% of them present only once. The same data also went into a second study, on T cells of mothers and their children.

Sequenced: blood. This receptor was identified in a boy younger than 18 in good health. The chain combines TRBV29-1 with TRBJ1-2; no definite D call. CDR3 amino acids: CSVPDGEGNGYTF. Here the CDR3 DNA reads TGCAGCGTCCCGGACGGGGAGGGCAATGGCTACACCTTC.